These 13 T cell receptor beta chains share one sample of origin, sequenced in a study of cytomegalovirus exposure and HLA in healthy donors. The PCR employed 60 Vbeta primers together with 13 Jbeta primers. Repertoires were generated with immunoSEQ multiplex PCR, while TCRdb's copy carries only in-frame clones and drops some. The table includes 85,000 to 120,000 clones, around 63% detected once. The sample was PBMCs. These receptors all come from a human donor in good health.

This chain uses TRBV5-6 with TRBJ1-3; D is undetermined. The germline CDR1 and CDR2 sequences are SGHDT and YYEEEE. This CDR3 is 12 amino acids long. V was trimmed by 2 bases and J by 4 bases, leaving 4 bases between them. The CDR3 nucleotides are TGTGCCAGCAGCTTATCGGGAAACACCATATATTTT. It codes for CASSLSGNTIYF.

The chain employs TRBV5-1 and TRBJ2-2, with 9 nucleotides matching TRBD2. CDR1 is SGHRS and CDR2 is YFSETQ in the germline V gene. The CDR3 runs to 15 residues. V shed 4 bases and J 7 bases; nucleotides not matched to a gene: 8. CDR3 amino acids: CASSRLAGAVGELFF. The CDR3 nucleotides read TGCGCCAGCAGCCGCTTAGCGGGAGCTGTCGGGGAGCTGTTTTTT.

This sequence joins TRBV15 and TRBJ2-2, with 7 positions matching TRBD1. Germline-derived CDR1 and CDR2 are LNHNV and YYDKDF (reference sequence). This CDR3 is built from 14 residues. Trimming removed 5 bases from V and 0 bases from J; junction bases left unmatched: 0. CDR3 bases: TGTGCCACCAGCGGACAGGCGAACACCGGGGAGCTGTTTTTT. Translated: CATSGQANTGELFF.

This clone was counted between two and nine times. The chain joins TRBV7-7 to TRBJ2-2; D ambiguous. The CDR3 sequence is 15 residues long. Trimming removed 5 bases from V and 3 bases from J, with 13 bases in between. The V gene's germline CDR1 is SSHAT and CDR2 FNYEAQ (reference sequence). The chain's CDR3 is CASSPLDQYTGELFF. In nucleotides, the CDR3 is TGTGCCAGCAGCCCGCTTGATCAGTACACCGGGGAGCTGTTTTTT.

This clone was observed a few times. The genes are TRBV5-1 and TRBJ2-7, with 9 bases fitting TRBD1. There are 14 residues in the CDR3. V gave up 2 bases and J gave up 6 bases; unmatched junction bases: 6. The germline V gene has CDR1 SGHRS and CDR2 YFSETQ. The CDR3 sequence is CASSFGWGQGEQYF. In nucleotides, the CDR3 is TGCGCCAGCAGCTTCGGGTGGGGACAGGGCGAGCAGTACTTC.

V usage is TRBV7-9 and J usage is TRBJ2-1; D perhaps matches TRBD1 (6 bases). The length of the CDR3 is 16 residues. Trimming stripped 5 bases from V and 7 bases from J, with 21 bases between. Germline lookup yields CDR1 SEHNR and CDR2 FQNEAQ (reference sequence). CDR3 DNA: TGTGCCAGCAGCCAGATAACGGGACACCTTTCGAATGAGCAGTTCTTC. Translated: CASSQITGHLSNEQFF.

Here the CDR3 reads CASSFGGGPGEQFF. The CDR3 nucleotides read TGTGCCAGCAGCTTCGGGGGAGGGCCGGGTGAGCAGTTCTTC. The rearrangement links TRBV7-9 to TRBJ2-1; 7 bases map to TRBD2. This CDR3 has 14 residues. Trimming removed 3 bases from V and 9 bases from J; junction bases left unmatched: 8. CDR1 SEHNR and CDR2 FQNEAQ come from the germline V gene (reference sequence).

This rearrangement joins TRBV6-5 to TRBJ1-1; 8 bases fit TRBD1. V lost 5 bases, J lost 4 bases, and 3 bases stayed unmatched. CDR3 length equals 13 residues. CDR1 is MNHEY, CDR2 SVGAGI, per germline. The CDR3 DNA reads as TGTGCCAGCAGTGGGCAGGGGGCCACTGAAGCTTTCTTT. Its protein is CASSGQGATEAFF.

The V and J genes are TRBV30 and TRBJ2-7; TRBD2 matches at 9 bases. V was pared by 1 base and J by 4 bases, with 8 bases of the junction left unmatched. The CDR3 runs 15 residues. Germline V gene data show CDR1 as GTSNPN and CDR2 as SVGIG (reference sequence). CDR3 DNA sequence: TGTGCCTGGAGTGGTACAGCGGGAGGATCGTACGAGCAGTACTTC. Amino acid sequence: CAWSGTAGGSYEQYF.

The rearrangement joins TRBV27 to TRBJ1-3, with D possibly being TRBD1 (6 bases). V was pared by 5 bases and J by 4 bases, with 15 bases between. The CDR3 runs 15 residues. Germline values: CDR1 MNHEY, CDR2 SMNVEV (reference sequence). CDR3 bases: TGTGCCAGCAGTCTTCAGGGGCCGGGGGGAAACACCATATATTTT. Its protein product is CASSLQGPGGNTIYF.

The V call is TRBV6-1, the J call TRBJ1-2; 9 positions match TRBD1. J gave up 6 bases and V 6 bases, and 5 bases lay outside the gene matches. The CDR3 runs to 13 residues. In germline, CDR1 is MNHNS, CDR2 SASEGT. CDR3 DNA: TGTGCCAGCAGAGCCGGGACAGGGAATGGCTACACCTTC. Its protein is CASRAGTGNGYTF.

The chain is built from TRBV10-2 and TRBJ1-6; 8 nucleotides agree with TRBD1. The CDR3 sequence is 14 residues long. The V gene end was trimmed by 6 bases and the J gene end by 6 bases; junction bases not matched to a gene: 4. Germline V gene lookup returns CDR1 WSHSY and CDR2 SAAADI. The CDR3 DNA sequence: TGCGCCAGCAGGGCTGGACAGGGTAATTCACCCCTCCACTTT. It encodes CASRAGQGNSPLHF.

The V gene is TRBV27, the J gene TRBJ2-4; TRBD2 aligns across 11 bases. The germline V gene has CDR1 MNHEY and CDR2 SMNVEV (reference sequence). V dropped 5 bases and J dropped 0; count of bases not matched to a gene: 9. The CDR3 has 18 residues. CDR3 nucleotides: TGTGCCAGCAGTATCACCTGGGGACTAGCGGTAGCCAAAAACATTCAGTACTTC. Protein sequence: CASSITWGLAVAKNIQYF.